Below are 27 T cell receptor beta chains sequenced from a single sample in a study of beta chain features in type 1 diabetes. Expressed TCRB transcripts were sequenced, since all the RNA that had been isolated was reverse transcribed. Method: immunoSEQ multiplex PCR; TCRdb's copy keeps in-frame clones and lacks some. There are roughly 300,000 clones in the sample; roughly 15% occur only once, and over 5.5% lies in the top ten. Sequenced sample: central memory CD4+ T cells from blood. These receptors were collected from a man younger than 40 in good health.

This clone was seen a few times. This chain links TRBV7-6 with TRBJ2-2; 10 bases line up with TRBD1. Germline CDR1 SGHVS, CDR2 FNYEAQ. Unmatched junction bases numbered 4, after V lost 4 bases and J lost 5 bases. The CDR3 has 15 amino acids. The CDR3 DNA reads TGTGCCAGCAGCTCCCGGACAGGGGGAACCGGGGAGCTGTTTTTT. This gives the protein CASSSRTGGTGELFF.

About this clone itself: At one end, the junction sequence differs from germline, possibly due to a read error. The chain links TRBV30 to TRBJ1-2; TRBD1 is a possible D gene (6 bases). CDR1 is GTSNPN, CDR2 SVGIG, per germline (reference sequence). The CDR3 length is 12 residues. The CDR3 is CAGRGTVRGYTF. DNA of the CDR3: TGTGCCGGGAGGGGGACGGTAAGAGGCTACACCTTC.

CDR3 protein: CASPTGTGYSYEQYV. DNA for the CDR3: TGTGCCAGCCCAACAGGGACAGGGTACTCCTACGAGCAGTACGTC. The chain recombines TRBV27 with TRBJ2-7; 9 nucleotides line up with TRBD1. Germline trimming cut 8 bases from V and 0 bases from J; bases unmatched to any gene: 8. Germline CDR1 is MNHEY and CDR2 is SMNVEV (reference sequence). The CDR3 runs 15 residues.

This clone has only a few counts. The rearrangement links TRBV19 to TRBJ1-4; no firm D call. Per the germline V gene, CDR1 is LNHDA and CDR2 is SQIVND (reference sequence). Deletions cut 7 bases from V and 7 bases from J, with 16 bases between. The CDR3 is 14 residues long. CDR3: CASTPGRGGEKLFF. The DNA of the CDR3 is TGTGCCAGTACCCCCGGGCGGGGAGGTGAAAAACTGTTTTTT.

This clone came up a few times. The genes are TRBV5-4 and TRBJ1-1; the D is unclear. Looked up from germline, CDR1 is SGHNT and CDR2 is YYREEE (reference sequence). Deletions cut 5 bases from V and 1 base from J, with 9 bases between. The CDR3 length is 13 residues. In DNA, the CDR3 is TGTGCCAGCAGTCCACGGTCGAACACTGAAGCTTTCTTT. It translates to CASSPRSNTEAFF.

This clone came up a few times. The chain combines TRBV29-1 with TRBJ2-7, with a weak D call TRBD2 (6 bases). CDR1 is SQVTM and CDR2 is ANQGSEA in the germline V gene. The germline V and J ends were trimmed by 1 base and 2 bases, with 12 bases remaining between them. The CDR3 is 14 amino acids. CDR3 DNA: TGCAGCGTTGAAGTTAGCGAGCGGGCCTACGAGCAGTACTTC. As protein: CSVEVSERAYEQYF.

There are many counts of this clone. The chain has TRBV19 and TRBJ2-5, with a tentative D call TRBD1 (5 bases). The CDR3 totals 15 residues. Germline CDR1 LNHDA, CDR2 SQIVND (reference sequence). Trimming removed 3 bases at V and 2 bases at J, with 13 bases between. The CDR3 coding sequence is TGTGCCAGTAGTATCCTAGACAGCGAGCAAGAGACCCAGTACTTC. It codes for CASSILDSEQETQYF.

On this clone itself: The junction and the germline gene differ at one end; a read error may be behind it. The chain combines TRBV5-4 with TRBJ1-5, with 7 bases fitting TRBD1. Germline lookup yields CDR1 SGHNT and CDR2 YYREEE (reference sequence). This CDR3 has 13 amino acids. Here the CDR3 reads CASSLDRNQPQHF. The CDR3 DNA reads as TGTGCCAGCAGTTTGGACAGGAATCAGCCCCAGCATTTT.

J is TRBJ1-1 and V is TRBV27; D is perhaps TRBD1 (6 bases). CDR1 and CDR2 from the germline V gene are MNHEY and SMNVEV (reference sequence). CDR3 size: 16 residues. V shed 5 bases and J shed 5 bases, with 21 bases lying between them. The CDR3 DNA reads TGTGCCAGCAGTGCCGGGACACCCCGTTTGGGAACTGAAGCTTTCTTT. As protein: CASSAGTPRLGTEAFF.

The rearrangement joins TRBV11-3 to TRBJ2-1; possibly TRBD1 or TRBD2 for D (5 bases each). Trimming took 3 bases from V and 6 from J, leaving 15 bases between them. CDR1 is SGHNT and CDR2 is YENEEA in the germline V gene. The CDR3 runs to 15 residues. The chain's CDR3 is CASSFGSGGRNEQFF. CDR3 nucleotides: TGTGCCAGCAGCTTTGGTTCTGGGGGTCGCAATGAGCAGTTCTTC.

The rearrangement joins TRBV6-1 to TRBJ2-1; 8 nucleotides line up with TRBD2. Losses at the gene ends were 5 bases for V and 12 bases for J; bases not matched to a gene: 12. There are 14 residues in the CDR3. Germline V lookup: CDR1 MNHNS, CDR2 SASEGT. The CDR3 sequence: CASSPTSGLSRQFF. The CDR3 DNA sequence: TGTGCCAGCAGTCCCACTAGCGGCCTTTCCCGGCAGTTCTTC.

The chain recombines TRBV6-5 with TRBJ1-4, with D possibly TRBD1 on 5 matching bases. The germline V gene has CDR1 MNHEY and CDR2 SVGAGI. CDR3 length: 15 residues. With 0 bases removed from V and 4 bases from J, the gap between germline ends came to 9 bases. For the CDR3, the DNA is TGTGCCAGCAGTTACTCGGCAGGGATTAATGAAAAACTGTTTTTT. Residues: CASSYSAGINEKLFF.

This clone showed up just a few times. J is TRBJ2-2 and V is TRBV4-2, with 12 bases lining up with TRBD1. Germline CDR1 is LGHNA and CDR2 is YNFKEQ. CDR3 length: 18 residues. The V segment lost 1 base and the J segment 8 bases; nucleotides outside the gene matches: 11. CDR3 sequence reads: CASSQVGRGQGAAGELFF. The CDR3 DNA is TGTGCCAGCAGCCAAGTGGGTAGGGGACAGGGGGCGGCAGGGGAGCTGTTTTTT.

This clone was counted only a few times. The same CDR3 is also encoded by other DNA sequences in this sample. The V call is TRBV7-2, the J call TRBJ2-7; D call uncertain. Germline values: CDR1 SGHTA, CDR2 FQGNSA. The V gene lost 2 bases and the J gene lost 1 base, with 3 bases spanning the gap. The CDR3 is made up of 12 amino acids. The CDR3 DNA reads as TGTGCCAGCAGCTTATCATCCTACGAGCAGTACTTC. It yields the protein CASSLSSYEQYF. Full variable domain (remainder filled in from reference TRBV7-2 and TRBJ2-7): GAGVSQSPSNKVTEKGKDVELRCDPISGHTALYWYRQSLGQGLEFLIYFQGNSAPDKSGLPSDRFSAERTGGSVSTLTIQRTQQEDSAVYLCASSLSSYEQYFGPGTRLTVT.

The genes are TRBV25-1 and TRBJ2-6, with D maybe TRBD1 (6 bases). CDR3 length equals 16 residues. The ends were cut back, 5 bases at V and 0 bases at J, with 11 bases in the middle. CDR1 MGHDK and CDR2 SYGVNS come from the germline V gene. The CDR3 loop reads CASSSQGFSGANVLTF. The DNA of the CDR3 is TGTGCCAGCAGTTCCCAGGGGTTCTCTGGGGCCAACGTCCTGACTTTC.

The sample holds a few counts of this clone. The chain combines TRBV6-1 with TRBJ1-3; D gene ambiguous. The length of the CDR3 is 8 residues. CDR1 MNHNS and CDR2 SASEGT come from the germline V gene. CDR3 loop: CGRNTIYF. The CDR3 DNA is TGTGGACGAAACACCATATATTTT.

V usage is TRBV5-6 and J usage is TRBJ1-2, with 10 nucleotides matching TRBD1. The CDR3 extends over 13 amino acids. V was pared by 4 bases and J by 7 bases, with 4 bases of the junction left unmatched. Germline CDR1 is SGHDT and CDR2 is YYEEEE. The CDR3 region has the DNA TGTGCCAGCAGCCGGGACAGGGGTCGTGGCTACACCTTC. Protein product: CASSRDRGRGYTF. The full variable domain, its missing parts supplied by reference TRBV5-6 and TRBJ1-2, is DAGVTQSPTHLIKTRGQQVTLRCSPKSGHDTVSWYQQALGQGPQFIFQYYEEEERQRGNFPDRFSGHQFPNYSSELNVNALLLGDSALYLCASSRDRGRGYTFGSGTRLTVV.

There are many counts of this clone. This chain links TRBV18 with TRBJ1-1; no firm D call. The V end lost 0 bases, the J end lost 0 bases, and 8 bases lay between the germline ends. The CDR3 contains 15 residues. Germline V gene lookup returns CDR1 KGHSH and CDR2 LQKENI. This chain's CDR3 is CASSPPGNLNTEAFF. The CDR3 DNA is TGTGCCAGCTCACCACCAGGGAACCTGAACACTGAAGCTTTCTTT.

The sample holds a few counts of this clone. The chain employs TRBV30 and TRBJ1-4; tentative D call: TRBD1 (5 bases). The CDR3 spans 18 residues. V dropped 0 bases and J dropped 4 bases, with 21 bases sitting between them. CDR1 and CDR2 from the germline V gene are GTSNPN and SVGIG (reference sequence). CDR3 nucleotides: TGTGCCTGGAGTGTACCGGGGCGATGGGGCAGGGTTAATGAAAAACTGTTTTTT. This sequence encodes CAWSVPGRWGRVNEKLFF.

In its sample, this clone was seen a few times. CDR3 DNA: TGTGCCAGCAGCTTGGATGGTGGGACAGGGAGGAACTATGGCTACACCTTC. The encoded protein is CASSLDGGTGRNYGYTF. This chain links TRBV5-4 with TRBJ1-2; 9 bases match TRBD1. The V gene end was trimmed by 0 bases and the J gene end by 2 bases; junction bases not matched to a gene: 8. The CDR3 is 17 amino acids. Germline CDR1 SGHNT, CDR2 YYREEE (reference sequence).

This clone was seen a few times. One junction end disagrees with the germline gene, perhaps due to a read error. This chain joins TRBV5-4 and TRBJ2-2; D ambiguous. The CDR3 is 15 residues long. Looked up from germline, CDR1 is SGHNT and CDR2 is YYREEE (reference sequence). As DNA, the CDR3 is TGCGCCAGCAGCCAAGATCGTAGGCGATCCGGGGAGCTGTTTTTT. It encodes CASSQDRRRSGELFF. Variable domain in full (rest from reference TRBV5-4 and TRBJ2-2): ETGVTQSPTHLIKTRGQQVTLRCSSQSGHNTVSWYQQALGQGPQFIFQYYREEENGRGNFPPRFSGLQFPNYSSELNVNALELDDSALYLCASSQDRRRSGELFFGEGSRLTVL.

There are a few counts of this clone. The genes are TRBV10-3 and TRBJ1-1, with D uncertain. V lost 3 bases and J 6 bases, leaving 11 bases between the germline ends. Germline CDR1 and CDR2: ENHRY and SYGVKD. This CDR3 comprises 13 residues. CDR3 loop: CAISEGFSAEAFF. The DNA for the CDR3 is TGTGCCATCAGTGAAGGGTTTAGTGCTGAAGCTTTCTTT.

This chain links TRBV7-2 with TRBJ2-2, with TRBD1 matching over 9 bases. The J segment lost 9 bases and the V segment lost 5 bases, leaving 4 bases of the junction unmatched. Germline lookup yields CDR1 SGHTA and CDR2 FQGNSA. The CDR3 loop spans 13 amino acids. Here the CDR3 reads CASSQDRGRELFF. In DNA form, the CDR3 reads TGTGCCAGCAGCCAGGACAGGGGTAGGGAGCTGTTTTTT. Together with reference TRBV7-2 and TRBJ2-2, the CDR3 gives the full variable domain: GAGVSQSPSNKVTEKGKDVELRCDPISGHTALYWYRQSLGQGLEFLIYFQGNSAPDKSGLPSDRFSAERTGGSVSTLTIQRTQQEDSAVYLCASSQDRGRELFFGEGSRLTVL.

The chain recombines TRBV7-3 with TRBJ2-3; 9 bases line up with TRBD1. Germline assignment: CDR1 SGHTA and CDR2 FQGTGA. V shed 4 bases, J shed 10 bases, and the junction held 12 bases outside the gene matches. This CDR3 region has 15 residues. This CDR3 is CASSSTGTGHQAQYF. The CDR3 DNA reads as TGTGCCAGCAGCTCCACTGGGACAGGGCACCAAGCGCAGTATTTT.

This clone was detected only a few times. The J gene is TRBJ2-3, the V gene TRBV10-3; 11 bases map to TRBD2. The CDR3 loop spans 15 amino acids. Germline CDR1 and CDR2: ENHRY and SYGVKD. With V trimmed by 4 bases and J by 3 bases, 3 bases remained unmatched. The CDR3 nucleotides read TGTGCCATCAGTGGGGCTAGCGGGAGGACAGATACGCAGTATTTT. Translation gives CAISGASGRTDTQYF.

In the case of this clone: This CDR3 is also generated by other DNA sequences in the sample. The J gene is TRBJ2-1, the V gene TRBV18; tentatively, D is TRBD1 (5 bases). Germline V gene data show CDR1 as KGHSH and CDR2 as LQKENI. Trimming removed 0 bases from V and 3 bases from J, with 12 bases in between. The CDR3 runs 16 residues. The CDR3 protein is CASSPPLTVIYNEQFF. As DNA, the CDR3 is TGTGCCAGCTCACCACCCTTGACAGTTATCTACAATGAGCAGTTCTTC.

The rearrangement links TRBV7-2 to TRBJ1-5; possibly TRBD1 for D (6 bases). Looked up from germline, CDR1 is SGHTA and CDR2 is FQGNSA. This CDR3 has 14 amino acids. V was trimmed by 5 bases and J by 5 bases, leaving 13 bases between them. The CDR3 here is CASSAGTQYQPQHF. CDR3 DNA: TGTGCCAGCAGCGCCGGGACACAATATCAGCCCCAGCATTTT.